Reported below is one T cell receptor beta chain. Its target is not known. Selection required adequate fresh-frozen tumor tissue plus more than two years' survival data. The primer mix had 60 V beta and 13 J beta primers. Clones were sequenced by immunoSEQ multiplex PCR, and TCRdb holds only the in-frame ones, with some missing. Of around 96,000 clones listed, over 60% are singletons. The data were taken from a study of glioma-infiltrating T cells after dendritic cell vaccination. Study-wide results and caveats: No direct clonality-survival link was found; a diverse polyclonal response may matter.

Trimming stripped 1 base from V and 5 bases from J, with 15 bases between. This CDR3 region has 16 residues. Germline CDR1 SGHTA, CDR2 FQGTGA. The sequenced sample was blood, obtained before dendritic cell vaccination. The chain employs TRBV7-3 and TRBJ2-1; a possible D gene is TRBD2 (7 bases). The TCR was taken from a human donor with glioblastoma. In DNA form, the CDR3 reads TGTGCCAGCAGCTTAAGGGGGGGGCCTCGGCACAATGAGCAGTTCTTC. Its protein product is CASSLRGGPRHNEQFF.